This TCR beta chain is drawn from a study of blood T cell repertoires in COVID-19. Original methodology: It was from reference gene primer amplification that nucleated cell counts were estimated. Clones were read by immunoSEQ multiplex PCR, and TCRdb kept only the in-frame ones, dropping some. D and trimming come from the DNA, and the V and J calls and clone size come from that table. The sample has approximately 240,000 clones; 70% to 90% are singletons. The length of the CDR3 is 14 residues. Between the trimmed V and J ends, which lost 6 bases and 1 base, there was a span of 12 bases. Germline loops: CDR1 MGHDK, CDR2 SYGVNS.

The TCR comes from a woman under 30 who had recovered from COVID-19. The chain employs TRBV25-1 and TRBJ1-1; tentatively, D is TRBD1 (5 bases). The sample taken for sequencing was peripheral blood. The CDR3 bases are TGTGCCAGCAGCAATTACCAGGGGAACACTGAAGCTTTCTTT. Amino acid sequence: CASSNYQGNTEAFF.